Sequencing of this T cell receptor (beta chain) was carried out in a study of cytomegalovirus exposure and HLA in healthy donors. The study's findings and limits: In an earlier analysis, productive rearrangement rates for most beta V segments clustered near 87% or 30%. The Asian-associated ancestry cluster reportedly had fewer N-insertions than the approximately 610-donor mean in a later analysis. In a later analysis, several top co-occurrence clusters appeared linked to parvovirus B19, influenza, CMV and Epstein-Barr virus. The classifier reportedly diagnosed cytomegalovirus status with high sensitivity and specificity.

This clone was seen once. Its antigen is still unknown. In the PCR, 60 Vbeta and 13 Jbeta primers were used. The data were produced by immunoSEQ multiplex PCR, yet TCRdb's version contains in-frame clones alone and is incomplete. The sample contains 150,000 to 200,000 clones, 75% to 85% of which appear only once. Germline assignment: CDR1 MNHNS and CDR2 SASEGT. CDR3 size: 14 residues. V was clipped by 5 bases and J by 0 bases, with 11 bases between them. Sequences were obtained from PBMCs. The chain has TRBV6-1 and TRBJ2-7; no clear D gene. This TCR came from a boy under 18 in good health and CMV-seronegative. CDR3 DNA sequence: TGTGCCAGCAGTCCGGGTGCCAGCTCCTACGAGCAGTACTTC. It encodes CASSPGASSYEQYF.